This record looks at one T cell receptor beta chain sequence and its context. Its target antigen remains unknown. Base qualities are missing; no much larger clone stands one base away. Other DNA sequences of this sample code for an identical CDR3. The data are from a study of blood T cell repertoires in COVID-19 (TCRdb year 2020). For the wider study: Samples from collaborators originated in the United States, Italy and Spain and spanned both the acute and convalescent phases of COVID-19. The prospective study material was composed of cDNA or gDNA derived from T cells, B-cell-depleted T cells, or PBMCs. Deeply sampled blood TCRbeta repertoires from subjects exposed to, actively infected with, or recovered from COVID-19 were included in the dataset. A freely available public database, intended as a resource for researchers studying the immune response to SARS-CoV-2, is where the repertoires were released. The samples were drawn from the first 160 participants of the ongoing ImmuneRACE study and from about 1,200 subjects provided by 6 global collaborators. The sample metadata nearly always contained a de-identified subject ID, COVID-19 status, age in years and sex. Where available, HLA class I and class II types were taken from metadata supplied by the sample provider and were not determined by assay-based typing.

Cut back by 3 bases and 4 bases, the V and J ends lie 7 bases apart. The germline V gene encodes CDR1 WNHNN and CDR2 SYGVQD (reference sequence). Spanning cysteine to phenylalanine, the CDR3 consists of 13 amino acids. CDR3 DNA only is kept here, 39 bases in frame from base 1. Broader findings and caveats from the paper: The quantity of clinical and demographic metadata differed by source and by participant and was supplied without curation.

Each collaborating institution followed its own protocols to collect whole blood in K2EDTA tubes. For TCRbeta analysis, collaborators shipped samples as frozen whole blood, isolated PBMCs, or DNA extracted from either of those sample types. TCRbeta CDR3 regions were amplified from genomic DNA using the immunoSEQ Assay, a bias-controlled multiplex PCR. As for the authors' bioinformatics: Nucleated cell counts per sample were estimated from amplification of reference gene primers within the assay. To quantify the absolute abundance of each unique TCRbeta CDR3 rearrangement, sequence reads were collapsed and filtered. For each sample, productive Simpson clonality was calculated as the square root of Simpson's diversity index across productive rearrangements. Not all clones reach the TCRdb copy of this immuneACCESS table, which keeps in-frame sequences only. Checked studies attribute under half of the gap to unresolved V genes and leave the rest unexplained. The V and J calls and clone size are taken from that table; D and trimming were inferred from the DNA. The sample table records approximately 100,000 clones; roughly 80% of these occur just once. Roughly 10% of the sample belongs to the ten largest clones.

The sequence was obtained from a woman older than 75 with acute or convalescent COVID-19. Sequencing used peripheral blood. The chain joins TRBV10-1 to TRBJ1-5; tentative D gene TRBD1, with 6 bases matching. The nucleotides are TGCGCCAGCAGTGAAGGGACAAATCAGCCCCAGCATTTT. Its protein product is CASSEGTNQPQHF.